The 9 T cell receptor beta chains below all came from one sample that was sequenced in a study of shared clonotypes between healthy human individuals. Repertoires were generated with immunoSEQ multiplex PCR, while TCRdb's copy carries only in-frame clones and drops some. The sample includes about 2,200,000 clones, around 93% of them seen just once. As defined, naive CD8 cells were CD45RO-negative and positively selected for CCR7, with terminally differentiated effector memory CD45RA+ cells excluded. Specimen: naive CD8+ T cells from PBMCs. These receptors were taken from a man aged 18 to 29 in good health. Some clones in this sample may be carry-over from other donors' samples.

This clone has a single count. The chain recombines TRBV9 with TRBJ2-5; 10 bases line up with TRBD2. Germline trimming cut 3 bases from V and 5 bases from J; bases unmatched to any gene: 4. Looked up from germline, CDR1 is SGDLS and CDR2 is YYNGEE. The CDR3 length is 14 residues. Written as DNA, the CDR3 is TGTGCCAGCAGCGCTAGCGGGAGTGGGGAGACCCAGTACTTC. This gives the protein CASSASGSGETQYF.

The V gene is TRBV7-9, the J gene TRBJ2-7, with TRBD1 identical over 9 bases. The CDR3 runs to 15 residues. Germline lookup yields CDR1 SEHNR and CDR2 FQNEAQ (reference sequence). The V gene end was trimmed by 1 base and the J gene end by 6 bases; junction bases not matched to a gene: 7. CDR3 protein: CASSLGRGTGFEQYF. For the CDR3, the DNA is TGTGCCAGCAGCTTAGGTCGCGGGACAGGGTTCGAGCAGTACTTC.

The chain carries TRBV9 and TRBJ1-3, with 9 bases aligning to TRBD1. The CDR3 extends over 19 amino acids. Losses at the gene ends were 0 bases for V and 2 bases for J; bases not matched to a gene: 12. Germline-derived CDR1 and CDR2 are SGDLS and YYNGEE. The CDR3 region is CASSVGPGQGVSPGNTIYF. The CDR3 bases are TGTGCCAGCAGCGTAGGGCCGGGACAGGGAGTCTCTCCTGGAAACACCATATATTTT.

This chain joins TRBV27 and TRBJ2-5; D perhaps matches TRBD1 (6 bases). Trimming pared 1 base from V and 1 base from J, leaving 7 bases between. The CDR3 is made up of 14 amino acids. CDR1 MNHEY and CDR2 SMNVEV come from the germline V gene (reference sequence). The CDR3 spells CASSLLTGQETQYF. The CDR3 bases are TGTGCCAGCAGTTTATTGACAGGCCAAGAGACCCAGTACTTC.

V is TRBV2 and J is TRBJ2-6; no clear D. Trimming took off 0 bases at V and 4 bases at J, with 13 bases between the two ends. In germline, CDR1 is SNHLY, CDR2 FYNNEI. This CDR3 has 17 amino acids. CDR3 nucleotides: TGTGCCAGCAGTGAAGCGCTTCTACTTTTGGGGGCCAACGTCCTGACTTTC. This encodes CASSEALLLLGANVLTF.

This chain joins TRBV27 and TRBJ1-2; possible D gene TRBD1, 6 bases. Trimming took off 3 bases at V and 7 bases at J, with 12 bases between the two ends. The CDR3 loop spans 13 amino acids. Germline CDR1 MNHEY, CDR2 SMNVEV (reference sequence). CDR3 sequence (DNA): TGTGCCAGCAGTTTTGGGGGGGCCGGTGGCTACACCTTC. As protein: CASSFGGAGGYTF.

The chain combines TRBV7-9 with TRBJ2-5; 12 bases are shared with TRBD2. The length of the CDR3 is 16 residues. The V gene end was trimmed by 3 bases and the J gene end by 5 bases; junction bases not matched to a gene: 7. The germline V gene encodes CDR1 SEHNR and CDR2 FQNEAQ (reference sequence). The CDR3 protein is CASSFLLAGGQETQYF. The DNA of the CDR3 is TGTGCCAGCAGCTTCCTTCTAGCGGGAGGGCAGGAGACCCAGTACTTC.

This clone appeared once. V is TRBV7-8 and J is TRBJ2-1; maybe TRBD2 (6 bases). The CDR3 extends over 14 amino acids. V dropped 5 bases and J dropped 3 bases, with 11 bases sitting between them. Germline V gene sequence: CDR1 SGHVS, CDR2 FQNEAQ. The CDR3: CASSPSVHYNEQFF. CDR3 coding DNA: TGTGCCAGCAGCCCTAGCGTACACTACAATGAGCAGTTCTTC.

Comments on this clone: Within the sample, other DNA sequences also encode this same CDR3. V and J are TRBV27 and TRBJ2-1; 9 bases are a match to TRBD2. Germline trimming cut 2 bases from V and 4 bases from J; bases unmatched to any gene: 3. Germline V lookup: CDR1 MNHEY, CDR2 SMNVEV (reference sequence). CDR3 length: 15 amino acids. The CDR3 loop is CASSLIAGAYNEQFF. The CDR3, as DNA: TGTGCCAGCAGTTTAATAGCGGGGGCTTACAATGAGCAGTTCTTC.